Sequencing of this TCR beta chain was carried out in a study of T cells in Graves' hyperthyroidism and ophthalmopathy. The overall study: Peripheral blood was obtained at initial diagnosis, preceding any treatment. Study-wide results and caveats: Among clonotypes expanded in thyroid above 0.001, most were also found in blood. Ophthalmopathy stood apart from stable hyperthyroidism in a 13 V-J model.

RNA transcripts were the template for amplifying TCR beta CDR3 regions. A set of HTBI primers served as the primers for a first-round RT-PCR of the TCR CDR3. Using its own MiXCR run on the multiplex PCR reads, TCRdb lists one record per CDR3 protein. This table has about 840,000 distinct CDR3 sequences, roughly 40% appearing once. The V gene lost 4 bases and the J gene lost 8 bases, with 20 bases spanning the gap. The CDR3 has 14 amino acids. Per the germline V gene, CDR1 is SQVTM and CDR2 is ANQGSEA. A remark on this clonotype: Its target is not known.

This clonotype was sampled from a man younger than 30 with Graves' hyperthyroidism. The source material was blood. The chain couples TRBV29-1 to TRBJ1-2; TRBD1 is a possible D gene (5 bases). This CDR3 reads CSVGGGAGEQGYTF. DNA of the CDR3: TGCAGCGTTGGAGGTGGGGCCGGGGAGCAGGGCTACACCTTC.